The count of the clone carrying this TCR beta chain is one. What it binds is not known. The assay was immunoSEQ multiplex PCR, and TCRdb's table has in-frame clones only and misses some. The sample lists roughly 120,000 clones; 70% to 90% were seen once. Germline loops: CDR1 MNHEY, CDR2 SVGAGI. Trimming cost V 2 bases and J 6 bases, with 14 bases left between them. CDR3 size: 15 residues. This sample is part of a study of T cell responses to AZD1222 COVID-19 vaccine. Broader study findings: Two doses of AZD1222 preceded a rise in Spike-specific TCR breadth and depth. Most donors were white British and more were female, and clonal diversity was possibly underestimated. Baseline seropositivity occurred in only a handful of AZD1222 recipients. Spike-wide vaccine-associated CD4 TCRs dominated at 160-218 and 743-854.

This sequence was found in an adult in good health. The sample was peripheral blood, taken on day 0 of AZD1222 vaccination. The chain is built from TRBV6-5 and TRBJ1-5, with D unclear. The CDR3 reads CASSYDNGLGQPQHF. CDR3 DNA: TGTGCCAGCAGTTACGACAACGGACTGGGTCAGCCCCAGCATTTT.